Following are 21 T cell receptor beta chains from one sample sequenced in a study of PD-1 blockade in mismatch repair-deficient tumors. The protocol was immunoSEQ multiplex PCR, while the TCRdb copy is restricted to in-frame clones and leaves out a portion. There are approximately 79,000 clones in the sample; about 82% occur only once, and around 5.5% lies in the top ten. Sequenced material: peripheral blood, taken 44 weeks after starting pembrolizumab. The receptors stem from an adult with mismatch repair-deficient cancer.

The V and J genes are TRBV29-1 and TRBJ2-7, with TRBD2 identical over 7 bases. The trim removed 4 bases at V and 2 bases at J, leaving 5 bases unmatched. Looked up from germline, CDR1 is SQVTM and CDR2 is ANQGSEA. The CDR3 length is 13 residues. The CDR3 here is CSVVAGDAYEQYF. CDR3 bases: TGCAGCGTTGTGGCGGGGGACGCCTACGAGCAGTACTTC.

The chain's CDR3 is CASSLVRGAGELFF. CDR3 bases: TGTGCCAGCAGCTTAGTTCGCGGGGCCGGGGAGCTGTTTTTT. The chain combines TRBV11-3 with TRBJ2-2; maybe TRBD2 (6 bases). The V end was cut by 1 base, the J end by 6 bases, with 9 bases between. The CDR3 runs to 14 residues. Germline loops: CDR1 SGHNT, CDR2 YENEEA.

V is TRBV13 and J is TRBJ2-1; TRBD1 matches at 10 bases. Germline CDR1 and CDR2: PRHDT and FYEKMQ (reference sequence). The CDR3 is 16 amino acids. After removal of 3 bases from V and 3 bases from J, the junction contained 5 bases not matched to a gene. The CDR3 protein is CASSFRDRGLYNEQFF. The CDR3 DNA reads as TGTGCCAGCAGCTTCCGCGACAGGGGGCTCTACAATGAGCAGTTCTTC.

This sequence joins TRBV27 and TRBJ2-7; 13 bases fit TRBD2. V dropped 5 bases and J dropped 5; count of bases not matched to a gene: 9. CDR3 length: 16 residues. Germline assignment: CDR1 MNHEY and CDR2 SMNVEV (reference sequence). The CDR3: CASSRVPTSGRNEQYF. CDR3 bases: TGTGCCAGCAGTCGTGTTCCGACTAGCGGGAGGAACGAGCAGTACTTC.

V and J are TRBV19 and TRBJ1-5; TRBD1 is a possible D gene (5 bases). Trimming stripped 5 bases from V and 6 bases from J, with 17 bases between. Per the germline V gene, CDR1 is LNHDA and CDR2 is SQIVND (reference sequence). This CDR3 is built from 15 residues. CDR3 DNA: TGTGCCAGTAGTCCCCGGGACGGTGCCGGTCAGCCCCAGCATTTT. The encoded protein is CASSPRDGAGQPQHF.

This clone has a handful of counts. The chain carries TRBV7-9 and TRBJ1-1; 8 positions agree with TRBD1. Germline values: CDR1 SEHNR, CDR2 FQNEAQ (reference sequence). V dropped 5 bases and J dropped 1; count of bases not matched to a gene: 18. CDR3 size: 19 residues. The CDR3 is CASSPSASTGVTSNTEAFF. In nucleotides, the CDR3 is TGTGCCAGCAGCCCCTCGGCTTCGACAGGGGTGACTTCGAACACTGAAGCTTTCTTT.

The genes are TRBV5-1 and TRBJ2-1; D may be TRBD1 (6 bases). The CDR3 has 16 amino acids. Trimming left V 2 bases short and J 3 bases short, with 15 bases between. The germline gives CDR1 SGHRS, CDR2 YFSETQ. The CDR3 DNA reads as TGCGCCAGCAGCTTAAAGTGGGACAACAACTACAATGAGCAGTTCTTC. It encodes CASSLKWDNNYNEQFF.

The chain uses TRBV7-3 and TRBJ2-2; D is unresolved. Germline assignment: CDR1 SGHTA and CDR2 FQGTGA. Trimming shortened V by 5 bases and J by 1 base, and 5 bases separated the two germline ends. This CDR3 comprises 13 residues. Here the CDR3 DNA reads TGTGCCAGCAGCCCCGAGAACACCGGGGAGCTGTTTTTT. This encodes CASSPENTGELFF.

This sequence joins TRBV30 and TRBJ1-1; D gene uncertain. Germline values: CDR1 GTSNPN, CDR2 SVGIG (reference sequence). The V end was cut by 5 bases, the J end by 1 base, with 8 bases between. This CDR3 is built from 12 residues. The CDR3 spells CAWGGENTEAFF. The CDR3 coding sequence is TGTGCCTGGGGTGGGGAGAACACTGAAGCTTTCTTT. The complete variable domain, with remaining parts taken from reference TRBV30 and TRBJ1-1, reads SQTIHQWPATLVQPVGSPLSLECTVEGTSNPNLYWYRQAAGRGLQLLFYSVGIGQISSEVPQNLSASRPQDRQFILSSKKLLLSDSGFYLCAWGGENTEAFFGQGTRLTVV.

The CDR3 region has the DNA TGTGCCAGCAGCGGACGGGATAGCAATCAGCCCCAGCATTTT. It encodes CASSGRDSNQPQHF. V is TRBV6-1 and J is TRBJ1-5; D gene ambiguous. The CDR3 runs to 14 residues. The germline V gene has CDR1 MNHNS and CDR2 SASEGT. The V gene lost 6 bases and the J gene lost 0 bases, with 9 bases spanning the gap.

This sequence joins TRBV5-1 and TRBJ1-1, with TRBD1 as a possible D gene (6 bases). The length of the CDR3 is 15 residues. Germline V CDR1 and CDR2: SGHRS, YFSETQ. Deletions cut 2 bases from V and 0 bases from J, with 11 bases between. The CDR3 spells CASSLQGTLNTEAFF. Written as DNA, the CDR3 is TGCGCCAGCAGCTTACAGGGAACATTGAACACTGAAGCTTTCTTT.

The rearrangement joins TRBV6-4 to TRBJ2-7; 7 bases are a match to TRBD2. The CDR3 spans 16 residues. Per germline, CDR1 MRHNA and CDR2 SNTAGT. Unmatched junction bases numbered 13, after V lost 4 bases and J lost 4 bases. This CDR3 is CASSATRPSGYYEQYF. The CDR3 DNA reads TGTGCCAGCAGTGCAACTCGTCCTAGCGGTTATTACGAGCAGTACTTC.

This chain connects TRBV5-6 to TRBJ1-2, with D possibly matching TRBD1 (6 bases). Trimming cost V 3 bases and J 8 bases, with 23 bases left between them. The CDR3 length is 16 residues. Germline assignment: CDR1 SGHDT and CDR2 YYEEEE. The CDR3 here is CASSSWFTGFSLGYTF. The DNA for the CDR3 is TGTGCCAGCAGCTCATGGTTTACAGGGTTCTCTTTAGGCTACACCTTC.

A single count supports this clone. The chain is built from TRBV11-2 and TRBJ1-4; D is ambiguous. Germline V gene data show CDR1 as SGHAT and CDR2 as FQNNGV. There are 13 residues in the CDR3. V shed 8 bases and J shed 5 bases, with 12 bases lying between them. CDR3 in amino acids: CASSRSRNEKLFF. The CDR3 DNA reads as TGTGCCAGCTCTCGGAGCAGAAATGAAAAACTGTTTTTT.

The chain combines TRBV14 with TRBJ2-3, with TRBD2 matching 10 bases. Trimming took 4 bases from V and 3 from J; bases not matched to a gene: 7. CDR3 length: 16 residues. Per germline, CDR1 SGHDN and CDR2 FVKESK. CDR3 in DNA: TGTGCCAGCAGCCCGAACAGCGGGAGGGCAACAGATACGCAGTATTTT. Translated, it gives CASSPNSGRATDTQYF.

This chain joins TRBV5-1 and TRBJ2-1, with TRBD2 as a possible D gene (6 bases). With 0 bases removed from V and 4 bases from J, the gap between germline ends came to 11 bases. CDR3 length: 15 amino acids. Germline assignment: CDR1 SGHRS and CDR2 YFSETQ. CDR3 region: CASSLVGGGYNEQFF. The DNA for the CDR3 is TGCGCCAGCAGCTTGGTGGGGGGTGGTTACAATGAGCAGTTCTTC.

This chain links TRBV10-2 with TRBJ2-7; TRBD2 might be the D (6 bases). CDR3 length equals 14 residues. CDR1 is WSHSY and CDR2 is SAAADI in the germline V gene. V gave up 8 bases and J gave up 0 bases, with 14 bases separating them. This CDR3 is CASGDWGSSYEQYF. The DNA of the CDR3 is TGCGCCAGCGGGGACTGGGGAAGCTCCTACGAGCAGTACTTC.

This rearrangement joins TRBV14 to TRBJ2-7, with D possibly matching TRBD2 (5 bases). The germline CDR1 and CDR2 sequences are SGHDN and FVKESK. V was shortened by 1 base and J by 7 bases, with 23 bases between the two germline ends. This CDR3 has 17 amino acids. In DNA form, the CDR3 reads TGTGCCAGCAGCCAAGCCTTCCGAGCGGTTCCCTTTTGGGAGCAGTACTTC. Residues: CASSQAFRAVPFWEQYF. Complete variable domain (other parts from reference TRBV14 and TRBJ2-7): EAGVTQFPSHSVIEKGQTVTLRCDPISGHDNLYWYRRVMGKEIKFLLHFVKESKQDESGMPNNRFLAERTGGTYSTLKVQPAELEDSGVYFCASSQAFRAVPFWEQYFGPGTRLTVT.

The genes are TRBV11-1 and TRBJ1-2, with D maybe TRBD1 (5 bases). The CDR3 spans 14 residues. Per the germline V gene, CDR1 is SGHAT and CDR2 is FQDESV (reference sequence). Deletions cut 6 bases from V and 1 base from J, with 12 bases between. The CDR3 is CASSPRGLNYGYTF. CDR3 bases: TGTGCCAGCAGTCCTCGGGGACTTAACTATGGCTACACCTTC.

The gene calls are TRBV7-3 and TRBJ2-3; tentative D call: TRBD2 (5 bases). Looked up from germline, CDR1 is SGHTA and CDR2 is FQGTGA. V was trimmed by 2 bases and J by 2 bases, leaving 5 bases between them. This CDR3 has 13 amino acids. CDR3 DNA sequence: TGTGCCAGCAGCTTAGGACTCACAGATACGCAGTATTTT. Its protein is CASSLGLTDTQYF. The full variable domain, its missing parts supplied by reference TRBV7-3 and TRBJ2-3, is GAGVSQTPSNKVTEKGKYVELRCDPISGHTALYWYRQSLGQGPEFLIYFQGTGAADDSGLPNDRFFAVRPEGSVSTLKIQRTERGDSAVYLCASSLGLTDTQYFGPGTRLTVL.

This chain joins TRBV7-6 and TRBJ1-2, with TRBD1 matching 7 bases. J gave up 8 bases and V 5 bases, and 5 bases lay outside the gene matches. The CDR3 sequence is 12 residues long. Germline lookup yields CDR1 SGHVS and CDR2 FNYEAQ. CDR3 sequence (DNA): TGTGCCAGCAGCGTGACAGGGTTAGGCTACACCTTC. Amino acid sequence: CASSVTGLGYTF.